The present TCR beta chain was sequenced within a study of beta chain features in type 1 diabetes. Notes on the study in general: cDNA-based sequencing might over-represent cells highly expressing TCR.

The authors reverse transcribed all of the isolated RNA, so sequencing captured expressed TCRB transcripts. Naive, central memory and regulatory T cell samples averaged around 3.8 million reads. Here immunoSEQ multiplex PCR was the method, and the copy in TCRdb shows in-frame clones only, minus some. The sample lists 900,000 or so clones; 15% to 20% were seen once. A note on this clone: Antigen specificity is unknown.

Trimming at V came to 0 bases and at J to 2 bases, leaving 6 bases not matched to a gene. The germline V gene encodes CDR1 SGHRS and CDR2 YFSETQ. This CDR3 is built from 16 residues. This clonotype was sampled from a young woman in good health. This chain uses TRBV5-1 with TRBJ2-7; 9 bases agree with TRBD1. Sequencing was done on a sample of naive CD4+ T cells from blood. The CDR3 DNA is TGCGCCAGCAGCTTGGTTGCGGGACAGGGAACCTACGAGCAGTACTTC. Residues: CASSLVAGQGTYEQYF. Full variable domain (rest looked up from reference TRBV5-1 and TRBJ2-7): KAGVTQTPRYLIKTRGQQVTLSCSPISGHRSVSWYQQTPGQGLQFLFEYFSETQRNKGNFPGRFSGRQFSNSRSEMNVSTLELGDSALYLCASSLVAGQGTYEQYFGPGTRLTVT.